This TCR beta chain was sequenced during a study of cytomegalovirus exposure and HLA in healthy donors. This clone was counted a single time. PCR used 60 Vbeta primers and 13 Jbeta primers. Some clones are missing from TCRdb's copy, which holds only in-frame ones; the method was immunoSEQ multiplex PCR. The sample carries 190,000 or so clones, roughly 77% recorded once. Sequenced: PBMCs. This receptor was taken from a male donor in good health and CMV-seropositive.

CDR3 amino acids: CAIRSGTSVTYEQYF. The DNA for the CDR3 is TGTGCCATCAGAAGCGGGACTAGCGTTACCTACGAGCAGTACTTC. V gene TRBV10-3 combines with J gene TRBJ2-5; TRBD2 matches 10 bases. The J call may not be correct, given that the DNA end is closer to TRBJ2-7. CDR1 and CDR2 (germline): ENHRY, SYGVKD. This CDR3 spans 15 amino acids.